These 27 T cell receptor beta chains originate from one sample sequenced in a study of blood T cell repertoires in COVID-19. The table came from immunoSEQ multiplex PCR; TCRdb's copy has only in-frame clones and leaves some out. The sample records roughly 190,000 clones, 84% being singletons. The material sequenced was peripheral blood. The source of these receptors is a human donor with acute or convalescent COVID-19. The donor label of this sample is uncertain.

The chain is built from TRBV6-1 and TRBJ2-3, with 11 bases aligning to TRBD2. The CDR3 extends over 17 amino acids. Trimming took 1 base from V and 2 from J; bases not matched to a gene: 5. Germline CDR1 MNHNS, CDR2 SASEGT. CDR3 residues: CASSEVASGGYTDTQYF. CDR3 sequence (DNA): TGTGCCAGCAGTGAAGTGGCTAGCGGGGGGTACACAGATACGCAGTATTTT.

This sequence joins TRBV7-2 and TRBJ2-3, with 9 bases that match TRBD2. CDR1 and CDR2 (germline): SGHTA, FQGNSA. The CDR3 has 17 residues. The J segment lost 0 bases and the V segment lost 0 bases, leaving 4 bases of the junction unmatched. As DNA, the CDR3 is TGTGCCAGCAGCTTAGCGGGAGCGGGGGGTAGCACAGATACGCAGTATTTT. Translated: CASSLAGAGGSTDTQYF.

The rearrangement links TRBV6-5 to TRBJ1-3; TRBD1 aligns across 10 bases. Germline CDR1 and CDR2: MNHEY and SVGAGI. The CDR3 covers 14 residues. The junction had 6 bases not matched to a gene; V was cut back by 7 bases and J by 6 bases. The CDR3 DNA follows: TGTGCCAGCAAGCGACAGGGGGCGTTAAACACCATATATTTT. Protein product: CASKRQGALNTIYF.

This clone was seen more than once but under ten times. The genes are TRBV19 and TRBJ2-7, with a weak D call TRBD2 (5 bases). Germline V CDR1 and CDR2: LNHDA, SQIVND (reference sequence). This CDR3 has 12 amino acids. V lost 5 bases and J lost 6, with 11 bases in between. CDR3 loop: CASSGGLGEQYF. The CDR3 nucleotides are TGTGCCAGTAGTGGAGGCCTGGGCGAGCAGTACTTC.

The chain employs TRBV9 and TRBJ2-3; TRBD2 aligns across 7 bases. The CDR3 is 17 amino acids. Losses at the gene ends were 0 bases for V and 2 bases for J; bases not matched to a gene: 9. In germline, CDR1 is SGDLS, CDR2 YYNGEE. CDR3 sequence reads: CASSVGGGSGVTDTQYF. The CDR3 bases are TGTGCCAGCAGCGTAGGAGGTGGGAGCGGGGTCACAGATACGCAGTATTTT. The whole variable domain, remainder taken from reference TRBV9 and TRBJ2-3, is DSGVTQTPKHLITATGQRVTLRCSPRSGDLSVYWYQQSLDQGLQFLIQYYNGEERAKGNILERFSAQQFPDLHSELNLSSLELGDSALYFCASSVGGGSGVTDTQYFGPGTRLTVL.

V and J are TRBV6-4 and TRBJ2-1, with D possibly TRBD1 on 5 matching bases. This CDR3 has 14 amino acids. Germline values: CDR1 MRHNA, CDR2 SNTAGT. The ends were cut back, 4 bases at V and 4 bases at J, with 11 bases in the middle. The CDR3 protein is CASSARVAYNEQFF. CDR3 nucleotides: TGTGCCAGCAGTGCCAGGGTGGCGTACAATGAGCAGTTCTTC.

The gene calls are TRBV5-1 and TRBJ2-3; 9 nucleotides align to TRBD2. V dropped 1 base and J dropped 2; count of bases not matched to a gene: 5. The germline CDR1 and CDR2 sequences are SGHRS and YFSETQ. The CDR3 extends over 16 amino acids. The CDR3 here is CASSLRASGNTDTQYF. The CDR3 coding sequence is TGCGCCAGCAGCTTGAGGGCTAGCGGGAACACAGATACGCAGTATTTT.

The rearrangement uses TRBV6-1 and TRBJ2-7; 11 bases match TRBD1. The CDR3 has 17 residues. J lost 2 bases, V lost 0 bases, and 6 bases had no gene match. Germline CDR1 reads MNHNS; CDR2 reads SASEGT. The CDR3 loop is CASSEAGQGAIPYEQYF. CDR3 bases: TGTGCCAGCAGTGAAGCCGGACAGGGGGCAATCCCCTACGAGCAGTACTTC.

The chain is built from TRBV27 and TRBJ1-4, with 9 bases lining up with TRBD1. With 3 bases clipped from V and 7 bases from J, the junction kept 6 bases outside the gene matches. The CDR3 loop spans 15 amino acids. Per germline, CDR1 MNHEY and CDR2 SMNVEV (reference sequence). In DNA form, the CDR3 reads TGTGCCAGCAGTTTTCTACAGGGGGCGCGTGAAAAACTGTTTTTT. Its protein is CASSFLQGAREKLFF.

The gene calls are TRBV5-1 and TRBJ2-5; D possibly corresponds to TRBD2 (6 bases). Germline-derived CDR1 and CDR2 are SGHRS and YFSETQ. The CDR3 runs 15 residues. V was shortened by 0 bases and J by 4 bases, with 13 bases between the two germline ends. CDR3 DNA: TGCGCCAGCAGCTTGGAGCCGCGGGGAGGAGAGACCCAGTACTTC. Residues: CASSLEPRGGETQYF. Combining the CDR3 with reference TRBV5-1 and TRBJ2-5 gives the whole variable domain KAGVTQTPRYLIKTRGQQVTLSCSPISGHRSVSWYQQTPGQGLQFLFEYFSETQRNKGNFPGRFSGRQFSNSRSEMNVSTLELGDSALYLCASSLEPRGGETQYFGPGTRLLVL.

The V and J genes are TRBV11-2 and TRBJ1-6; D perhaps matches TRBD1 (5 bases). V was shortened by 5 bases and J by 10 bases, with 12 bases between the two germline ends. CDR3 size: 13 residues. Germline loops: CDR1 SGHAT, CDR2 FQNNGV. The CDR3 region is CASSPGGDSPLHF. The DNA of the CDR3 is TGTGCCAGCAGCCCCGGGGGGGACTCACCCCTCCACTTT.

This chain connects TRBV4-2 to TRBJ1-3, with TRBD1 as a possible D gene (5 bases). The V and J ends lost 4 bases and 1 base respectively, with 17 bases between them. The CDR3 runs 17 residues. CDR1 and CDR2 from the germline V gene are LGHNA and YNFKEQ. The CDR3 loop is CASSRGTRELSGNTIYF. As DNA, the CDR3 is TGTGCCAGCAGCCGCGGGACTCGGGAGCTTTCTGGAAACACCATATATTTT.

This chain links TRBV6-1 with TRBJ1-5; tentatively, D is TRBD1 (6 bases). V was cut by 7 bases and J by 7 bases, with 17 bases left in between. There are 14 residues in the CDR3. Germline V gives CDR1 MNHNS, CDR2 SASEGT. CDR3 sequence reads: CASIPQQGRQPQHF. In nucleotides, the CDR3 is TGTGCCAGCATCCCACAACAGGGACGGCAGCCCCAGCATTTT.

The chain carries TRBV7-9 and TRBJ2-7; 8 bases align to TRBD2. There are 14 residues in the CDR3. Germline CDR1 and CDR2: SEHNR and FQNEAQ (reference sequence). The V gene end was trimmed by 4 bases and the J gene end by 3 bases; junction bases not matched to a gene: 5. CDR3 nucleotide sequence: TGTGCCAGCAGCTCGTGGACTAGCAGCTACGAGCAGTACTTC. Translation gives CASSSWTSSYEQYF.

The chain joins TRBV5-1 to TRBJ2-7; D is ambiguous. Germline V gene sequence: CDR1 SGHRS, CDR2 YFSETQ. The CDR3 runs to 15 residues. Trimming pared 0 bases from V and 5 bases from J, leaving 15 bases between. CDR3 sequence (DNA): TGCGCCAGCAGCTTGGCGTCTTTCTCATCGGACGAGCAGTACTTC. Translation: CASSLASFSSDEQYF.

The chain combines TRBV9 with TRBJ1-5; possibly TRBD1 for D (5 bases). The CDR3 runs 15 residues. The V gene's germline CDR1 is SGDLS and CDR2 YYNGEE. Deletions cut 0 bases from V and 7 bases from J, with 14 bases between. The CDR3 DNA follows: TGTGCCAGCAGCGTAGCTCCAGGGATGGCCCAGCCCCAGCATTTT. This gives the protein CASSVAPGMAQPQHF.

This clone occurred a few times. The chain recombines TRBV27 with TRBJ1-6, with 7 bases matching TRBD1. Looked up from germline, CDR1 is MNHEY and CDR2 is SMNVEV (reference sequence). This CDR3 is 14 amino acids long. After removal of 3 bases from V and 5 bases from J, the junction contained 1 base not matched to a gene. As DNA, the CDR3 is TGTGCCAGCAGTTTGGGACAGCATAATTCACCCCTCCACTTT. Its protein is CASSLGQHNSPLHF.

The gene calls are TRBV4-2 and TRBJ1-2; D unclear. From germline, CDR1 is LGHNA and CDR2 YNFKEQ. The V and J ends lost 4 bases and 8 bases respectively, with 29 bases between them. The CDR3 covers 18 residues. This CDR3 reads CASSPFSTIKVQEGGYTF. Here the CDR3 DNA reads TGTGCCAGCAGCCCATTCTCAACGATCAAGGTGCAGGAAGGAGGCTACACCTTC.

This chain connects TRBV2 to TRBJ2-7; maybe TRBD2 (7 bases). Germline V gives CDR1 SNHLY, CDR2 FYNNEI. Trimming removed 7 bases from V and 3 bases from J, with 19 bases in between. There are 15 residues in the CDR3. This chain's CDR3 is CASTPRGGGYYEQYF. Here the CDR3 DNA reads TGTGCCAGCACTCCGAGAGGGGGGGGCTACTACGAGCAGTACTTC.

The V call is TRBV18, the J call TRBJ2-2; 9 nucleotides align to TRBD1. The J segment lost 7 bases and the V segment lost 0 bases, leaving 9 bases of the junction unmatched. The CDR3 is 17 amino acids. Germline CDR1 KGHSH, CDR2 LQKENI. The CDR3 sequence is CASSPPRGQGPNGELFF. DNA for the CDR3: TGTGCCAGCTCACCACCCCGGGGACAGGGCCCAAACGGGGAGCTGTTTTTT.

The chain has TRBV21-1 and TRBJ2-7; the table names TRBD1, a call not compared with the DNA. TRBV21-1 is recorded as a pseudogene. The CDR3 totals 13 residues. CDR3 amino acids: CASSTGQFYEQYF. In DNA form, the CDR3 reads TGTGCCAGCAGCACGGGACAGTTCTACGAGCAGTACTTC.

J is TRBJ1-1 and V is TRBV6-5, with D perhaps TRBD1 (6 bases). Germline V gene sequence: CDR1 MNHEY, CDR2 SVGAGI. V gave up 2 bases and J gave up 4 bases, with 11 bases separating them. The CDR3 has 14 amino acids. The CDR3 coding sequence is TGTGCCAGCAGTTACCAGGGGCGAGGCACTGAAGCTTTCTTT. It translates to CASSYQGRGTEAFF.

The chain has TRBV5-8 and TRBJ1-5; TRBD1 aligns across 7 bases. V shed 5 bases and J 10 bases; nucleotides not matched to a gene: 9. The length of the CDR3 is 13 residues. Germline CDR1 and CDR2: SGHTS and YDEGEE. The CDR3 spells CASRSKGASPQHF. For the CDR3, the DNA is TGTGCCAGCAGGTCGAAGGGGGCGTCCCCCCAGCATTTT.

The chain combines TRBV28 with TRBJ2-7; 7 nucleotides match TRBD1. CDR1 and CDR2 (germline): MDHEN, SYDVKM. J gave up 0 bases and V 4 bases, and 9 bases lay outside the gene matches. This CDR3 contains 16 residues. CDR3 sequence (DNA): TGTGCCAGCAGTTGGACAGGTCCATCCAGCTCCTACGAGCAGTACTTC. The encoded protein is CASSWTGPSSSYEQYF. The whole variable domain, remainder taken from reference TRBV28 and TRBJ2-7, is DVKVTQSSRYLVKRTGEKVFLECVQDMDHENMFWYRQDPGLGLRLIYFSYDVKMKEKGDIPEGYSVSREKKERFSLILESASTNQTSMYLCASSWTGPSSSYEQYFGPGTRLTVT.

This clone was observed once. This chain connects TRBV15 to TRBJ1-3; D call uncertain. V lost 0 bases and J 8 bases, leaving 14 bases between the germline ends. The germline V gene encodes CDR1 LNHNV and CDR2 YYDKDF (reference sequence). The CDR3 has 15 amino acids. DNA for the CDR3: TGTGCCACCAGCAGAGATTTGGGCCGATGGGACACCATATATTTT. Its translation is CATSRDLGRWDTIYF.

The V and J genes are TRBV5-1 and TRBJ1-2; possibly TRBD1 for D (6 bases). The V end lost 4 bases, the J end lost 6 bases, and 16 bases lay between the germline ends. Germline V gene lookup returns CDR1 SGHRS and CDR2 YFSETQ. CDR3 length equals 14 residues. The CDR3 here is CASSQTTGRDGYTF. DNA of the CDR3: TGCGCCAGCAGCCAAACAACAGGGAGGGATGGCTACACCTTC.

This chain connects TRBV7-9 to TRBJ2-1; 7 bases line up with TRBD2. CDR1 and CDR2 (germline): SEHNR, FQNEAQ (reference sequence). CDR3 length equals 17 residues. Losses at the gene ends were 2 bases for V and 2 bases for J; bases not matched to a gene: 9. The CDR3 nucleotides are TGTGCCAGCAGCTTATGGGAGTCCCTAGCGGCCTACAATGAGCAGTTCTTC. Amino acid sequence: CASSLWESLAAYNEQFF.